The TCR beta chain described here comes from a study of blood T cells in healthy people across ages. Samples each yielded at least 6 micrograms of total RNA. Study-wide results and limits: More naive CD4+ cells and higher diversity were found in long-lived than in aged donors.

V lost 6 bases and J 4 bases, leaving 15 bases between the germline ends. CDR3 length: 15 amino acids. Germline values: CDR1 MNHNS, CDR2 SASEGT. The use of a sample-barcoded 5' primer and a J-beta primer mix characterized a second PCR of about 6 to 12 cycles. TCRdb reprocessed the 5' RACE reads with MiXCR, giving one entry per CDR3 protein. The data hold roughly 2 million distinct CDR3 sequences, with roughly 50% observed a single time. Comments on this clonotype: The target antigen is unknown.

V is TRBV6-1 and J is TRBJ1-4; no clear D gene. What was sequenced was blood. The TCR was taken from a woman aged 35 to 49 in good health. Here the CDR3 DNA reads TGTGCCAGCAGCTATTACTCTAGCATTAATGAAAAACTGTTTTTT. Translation: CASSYYSSINEKLFF.